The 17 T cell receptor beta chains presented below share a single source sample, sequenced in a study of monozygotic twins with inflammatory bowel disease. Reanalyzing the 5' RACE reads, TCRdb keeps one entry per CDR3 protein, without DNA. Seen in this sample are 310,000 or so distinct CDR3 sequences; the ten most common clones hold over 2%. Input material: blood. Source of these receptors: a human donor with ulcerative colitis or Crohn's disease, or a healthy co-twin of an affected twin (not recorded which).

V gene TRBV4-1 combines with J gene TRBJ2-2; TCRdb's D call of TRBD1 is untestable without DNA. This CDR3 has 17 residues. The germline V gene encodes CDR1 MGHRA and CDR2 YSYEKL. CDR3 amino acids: CASSPGIQIPNTGELFF.

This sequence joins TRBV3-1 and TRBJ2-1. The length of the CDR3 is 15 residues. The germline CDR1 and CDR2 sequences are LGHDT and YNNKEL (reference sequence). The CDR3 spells CASSQGATPYNEQFF.

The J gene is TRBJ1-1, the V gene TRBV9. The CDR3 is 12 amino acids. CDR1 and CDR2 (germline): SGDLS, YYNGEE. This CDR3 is CASSGLAGEAFF.

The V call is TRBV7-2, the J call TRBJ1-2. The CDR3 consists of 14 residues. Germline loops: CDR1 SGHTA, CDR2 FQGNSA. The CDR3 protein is CASSLDVRSYGYTF.

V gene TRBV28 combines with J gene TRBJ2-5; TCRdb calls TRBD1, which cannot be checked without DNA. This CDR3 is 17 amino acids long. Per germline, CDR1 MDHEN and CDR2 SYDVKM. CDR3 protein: CASSSLAGTGIQETQYF.

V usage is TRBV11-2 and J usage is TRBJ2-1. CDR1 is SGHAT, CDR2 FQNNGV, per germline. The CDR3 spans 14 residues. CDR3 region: CASSLEALSSEQFF.

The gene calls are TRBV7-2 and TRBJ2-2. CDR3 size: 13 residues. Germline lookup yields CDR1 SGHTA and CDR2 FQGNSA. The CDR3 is CASSFDLTGELFF.

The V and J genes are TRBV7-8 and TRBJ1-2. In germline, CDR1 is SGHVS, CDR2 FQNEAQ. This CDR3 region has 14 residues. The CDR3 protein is CASSGTGRNYGYTF. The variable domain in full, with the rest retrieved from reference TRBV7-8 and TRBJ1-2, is GAGVSQSPRYKVAKRGQDVALRCDPISGHVSLFWYQQALGQGPEFLTYFQNEAQLDKSGLPSDRFFAERPEGSVSTLKIQRTQQEDSAVYLCASSGTGRNYGYTFGSGTRLTVV.

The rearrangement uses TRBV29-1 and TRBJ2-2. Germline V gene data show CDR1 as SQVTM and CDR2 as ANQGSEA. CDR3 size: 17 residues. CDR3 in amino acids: CSVRAAFGPTNTGELFF.

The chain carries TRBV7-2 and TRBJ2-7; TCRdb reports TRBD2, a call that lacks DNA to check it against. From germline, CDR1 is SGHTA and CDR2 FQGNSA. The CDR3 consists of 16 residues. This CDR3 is CASSFPSGGNSYEQYF.

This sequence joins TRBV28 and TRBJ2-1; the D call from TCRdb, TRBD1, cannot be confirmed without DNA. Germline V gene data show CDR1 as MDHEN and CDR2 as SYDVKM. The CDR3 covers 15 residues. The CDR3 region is CASSFGQLNYNEQFF.

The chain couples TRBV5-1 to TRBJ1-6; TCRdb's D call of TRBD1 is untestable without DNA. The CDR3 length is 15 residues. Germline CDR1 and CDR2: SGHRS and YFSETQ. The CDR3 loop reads CASSPRTVDNSPLHF.

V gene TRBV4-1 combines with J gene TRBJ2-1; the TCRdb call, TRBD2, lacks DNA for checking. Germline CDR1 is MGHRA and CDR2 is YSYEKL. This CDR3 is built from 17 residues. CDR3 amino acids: CASSQDLLQRGYNEQFF.

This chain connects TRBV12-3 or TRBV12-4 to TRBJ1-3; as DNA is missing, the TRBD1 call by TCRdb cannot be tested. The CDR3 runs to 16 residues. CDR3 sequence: CASRPTGPHSGNTIYF.

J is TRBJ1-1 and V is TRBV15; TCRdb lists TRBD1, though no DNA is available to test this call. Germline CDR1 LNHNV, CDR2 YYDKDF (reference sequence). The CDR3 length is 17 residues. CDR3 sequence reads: CATSALLGQGRNTEAFF.

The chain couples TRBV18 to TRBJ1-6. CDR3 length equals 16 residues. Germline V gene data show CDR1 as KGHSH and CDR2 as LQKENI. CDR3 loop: CASSPSGYQGGSPLHF. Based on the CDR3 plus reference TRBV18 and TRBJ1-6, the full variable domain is NAGVMQNPRHLVRRRGQEARLRCSPMKGHSHVYWYRQLPEEGLKFMVYLQKENIIDESGMPKERFSAEFPKEGPSILRIQQVVRGDSAAYFCASSPSGYQGGSPLHFGNGTRLTVT.

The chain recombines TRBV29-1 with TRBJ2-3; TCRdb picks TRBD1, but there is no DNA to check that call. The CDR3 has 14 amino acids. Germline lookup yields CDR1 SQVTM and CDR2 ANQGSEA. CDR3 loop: CSVEMGVGTDTQYF.